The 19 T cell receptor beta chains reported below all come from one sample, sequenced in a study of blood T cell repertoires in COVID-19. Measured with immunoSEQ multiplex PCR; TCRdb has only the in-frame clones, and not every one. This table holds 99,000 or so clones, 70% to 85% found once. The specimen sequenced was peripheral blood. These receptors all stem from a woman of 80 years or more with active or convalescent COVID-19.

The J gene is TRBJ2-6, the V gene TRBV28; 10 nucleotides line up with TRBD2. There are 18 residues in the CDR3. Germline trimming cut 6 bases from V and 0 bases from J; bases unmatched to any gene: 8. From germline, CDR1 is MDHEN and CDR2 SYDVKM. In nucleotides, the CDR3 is TGTGCCAGCAGCCCCTCTAGCGGGAGACGCTCTGGGGCCAACGTCCTGACTTTC. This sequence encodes CASSPSSGRRSGANVLTF.

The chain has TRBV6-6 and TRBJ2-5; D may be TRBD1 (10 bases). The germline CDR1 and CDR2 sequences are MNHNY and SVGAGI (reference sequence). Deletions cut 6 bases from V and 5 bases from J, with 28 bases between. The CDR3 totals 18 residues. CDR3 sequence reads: CASSRGLATGGGTETQYF. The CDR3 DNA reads TGTGCCAGCAGCCGAGGACTAGCGACAGGGGGCGGAACGGAGACCCAGTACTTC.

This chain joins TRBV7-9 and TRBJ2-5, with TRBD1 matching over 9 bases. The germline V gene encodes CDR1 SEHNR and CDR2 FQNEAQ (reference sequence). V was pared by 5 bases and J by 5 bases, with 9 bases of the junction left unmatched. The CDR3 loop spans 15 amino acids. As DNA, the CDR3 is TGTGCCAGCAGCCCCGGACAGGGGAGTACGGAGACCCAGTACTTC. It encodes CASSPGQGSTETQYF.

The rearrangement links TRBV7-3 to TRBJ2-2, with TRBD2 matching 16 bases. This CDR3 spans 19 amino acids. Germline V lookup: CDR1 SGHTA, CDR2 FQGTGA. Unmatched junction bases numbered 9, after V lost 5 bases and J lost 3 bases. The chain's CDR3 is CASSRTGTSGRADTGELFF. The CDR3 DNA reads TGTGCCAGCAGCAGAACCGGGACTAGCGGGAGGGCCGACACCGGGGAGCTGTTTTTT.

As DNA, the CDR3 is TGCGCCAGCAGCCAAGATAACACAGGATTAGTTAAACGGAACTATGGCTACACCTTC. This sequence encodes CASSQDNTGLVKRNYGYTF. This chain connects TRBV4-1 to TRBJ1-2; tentative D call: TRBD1 (5 bases). CDR1 MGHRA and CDR2 YSYEKL come from the germline V gene. This CDR3 comprises 19 residues. The V and J ends lost 0 bases and 2 bases respectively, with 22 bases between them.

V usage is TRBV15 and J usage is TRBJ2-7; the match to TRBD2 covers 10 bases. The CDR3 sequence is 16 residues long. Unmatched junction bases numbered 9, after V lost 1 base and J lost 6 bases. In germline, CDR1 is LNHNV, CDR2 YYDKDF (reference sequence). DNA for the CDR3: TGTGCCACCAGCAGAGGGGGGCTAGCGGGAGTAGGCGAGCAGTACTTC. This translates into CATSRGGLAGVGEQYF.

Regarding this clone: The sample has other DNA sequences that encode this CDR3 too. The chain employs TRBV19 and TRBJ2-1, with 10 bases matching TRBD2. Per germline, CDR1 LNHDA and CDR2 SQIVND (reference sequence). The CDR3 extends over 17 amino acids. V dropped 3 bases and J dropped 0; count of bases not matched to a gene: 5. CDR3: CASSIPSGSSSYNEQFF. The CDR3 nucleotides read TGTGCCAGTAGTATCCCTAGCGGGAGTAGCTCCTACAATGAGCAGTTCTTC.

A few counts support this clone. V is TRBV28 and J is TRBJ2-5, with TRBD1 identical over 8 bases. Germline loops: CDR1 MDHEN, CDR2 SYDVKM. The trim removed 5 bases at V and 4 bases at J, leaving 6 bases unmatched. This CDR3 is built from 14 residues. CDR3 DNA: TGTGCCAGCAGTCTCCAGGGGGCTGGAGAGACCCAGTACTTC. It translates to CASSLQGAGETQYF.

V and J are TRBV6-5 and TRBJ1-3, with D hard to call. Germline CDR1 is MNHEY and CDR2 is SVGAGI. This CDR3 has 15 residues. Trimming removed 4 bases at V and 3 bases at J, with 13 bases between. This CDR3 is CASSSSRGSGNTIYF. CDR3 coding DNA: TGTGCCAGCAGTTCGTCACGCGGAAGTGGAAACACCATATATTTT.

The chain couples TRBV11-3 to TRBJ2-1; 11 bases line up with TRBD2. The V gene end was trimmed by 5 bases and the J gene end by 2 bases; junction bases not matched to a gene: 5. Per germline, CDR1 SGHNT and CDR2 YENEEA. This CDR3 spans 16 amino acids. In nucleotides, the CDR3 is TGTGCCAGCAGCCTCCGACTAGCGGGGACCTACAATGAGCAGTTCTTC. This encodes CASSLRLAGTYNEQFF.

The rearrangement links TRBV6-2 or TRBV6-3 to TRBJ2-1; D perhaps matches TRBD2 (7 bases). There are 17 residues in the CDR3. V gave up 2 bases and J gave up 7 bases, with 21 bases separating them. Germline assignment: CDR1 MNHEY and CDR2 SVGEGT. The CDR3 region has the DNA TGTGCCAGCAGTTACCGCGGGGGCGGGAGCCCAAGGAATGAGCAGTTCTTC. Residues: CASSYRGGGSPRNEQFF.

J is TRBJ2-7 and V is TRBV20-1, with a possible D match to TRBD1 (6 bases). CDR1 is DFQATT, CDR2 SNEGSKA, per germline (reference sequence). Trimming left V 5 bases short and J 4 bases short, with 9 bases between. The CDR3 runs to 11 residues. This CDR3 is CSAGGQYEQYF. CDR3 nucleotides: TGCAGTGCTGGAGGACAGTACGAGCAGTACTTC.

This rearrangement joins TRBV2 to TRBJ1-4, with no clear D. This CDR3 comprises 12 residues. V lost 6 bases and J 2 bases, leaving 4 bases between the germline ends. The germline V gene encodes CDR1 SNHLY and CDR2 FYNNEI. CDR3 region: CASRETNEKLFF. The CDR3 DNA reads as TGTGCCAGCAGGGAGACTAATGAAAAACTGTTTTTT.

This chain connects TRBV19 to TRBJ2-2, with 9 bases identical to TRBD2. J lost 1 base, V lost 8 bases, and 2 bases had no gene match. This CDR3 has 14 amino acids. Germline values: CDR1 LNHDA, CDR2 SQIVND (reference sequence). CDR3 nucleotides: TGTGCCAGTCGACTAGCGGTGAACACCGGGGAGCTGTTTTTT. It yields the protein CASRLAVNTGELFF.

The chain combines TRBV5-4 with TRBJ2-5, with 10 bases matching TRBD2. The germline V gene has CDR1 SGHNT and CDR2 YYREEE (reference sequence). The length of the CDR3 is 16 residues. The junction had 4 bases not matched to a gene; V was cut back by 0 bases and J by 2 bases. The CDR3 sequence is CASSLALAGGQETQYF. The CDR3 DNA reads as TGTGCCAGCAGCTTGGCCTTAGCGGGAGGACAAGAGACCCAGTACTTC.

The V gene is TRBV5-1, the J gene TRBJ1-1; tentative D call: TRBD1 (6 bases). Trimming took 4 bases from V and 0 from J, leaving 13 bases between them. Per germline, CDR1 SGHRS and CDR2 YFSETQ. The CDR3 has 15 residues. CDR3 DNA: TGCGCCAGCAGCGCTACCGGGGGGCTGAACACTGAAGCTTTCTTT. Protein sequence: CASSATGGLNTEAFF.

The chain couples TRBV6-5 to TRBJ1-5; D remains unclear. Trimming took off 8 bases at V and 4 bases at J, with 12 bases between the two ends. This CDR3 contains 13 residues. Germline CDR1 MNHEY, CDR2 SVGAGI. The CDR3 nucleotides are TGTGCCAGCTCACGTGGGCAGAATCAGCCCCAGCATTTT. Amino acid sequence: CASSRGQNQPQHF.

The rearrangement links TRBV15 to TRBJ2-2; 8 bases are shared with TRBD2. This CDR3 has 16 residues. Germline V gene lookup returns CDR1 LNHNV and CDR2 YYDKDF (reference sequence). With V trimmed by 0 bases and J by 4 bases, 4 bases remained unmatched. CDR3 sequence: CATSRDPGGSTGELFF. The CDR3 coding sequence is TGTGCCACCAGCAGAGATCCGGGGGGGAGCACCGGGGAGCTGTTTTTT. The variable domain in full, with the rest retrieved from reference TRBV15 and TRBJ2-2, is DAMVIQNPRYQVTQFGKPVTLSCSQTLNHNVMYWYQQKSSQAPKLLFHYYDKDFNNEADTPDNFQSRRPNTSFCFLDIRSPGLGDTAMYLCATSRDPGGSTGELFFGEGSRLTVL.

The CDR3 loop is CASSLRGGEEKLFF. The CDR3, as DNA: TGTGCCAGCAGCTTGAGAGGGGGGGAAGAAAAACTGTTTTTT. The chain employs TRBV7-2 and TRBJ1-4, with D maybe TRBD1 (6 bases). The germline V and J ends were trimmed by 3 bases and 8 bases, with 13 bases remaining between them. Germline V gene sequence: CDR1 SGHTA, CDR2 FQGNSA. The CDR3 runs to 14 residues.